This passage covers 28 T cell receptor beta chains from one sample sequenced in a study of blood T cell repertoires in COVID-19. Profiled with immunoSEQ multiplex PCR; TCRdb holds only in-frame clones, not every one. The sample shows a few hundred thousand clones, roughly 86% of them seen only once. Sample: peripheral blood. The receptor source for this set is a man aged 55 to 70 with acute or convalescent COVID-19.

This clone was seen more than once but under ten times. This chain connects TRBV7-9 to TRBJ2-7, with 7 bases aligning to TRBD1. V gave up 5 bases and J gave up 2 bases; unmatched junction bases: 6. The CDR3 consists of 14 residues. Germline V gives CDR1 SEHNR, CDR2 FQNEAQ (reference sequence). In nucleotides, the CDR3 is TGTGCCAGCAGCCCCCGAGACAGGGCCTACGAGCAGTACTTC. Protein product: CASSPRDRAYEQYF.

This clone was seen only once. The chain links TRBV10-2 to TRBJ2-1, with 9 bases aligning to TRBD2. CDR3 length: 16 residues. The ends lost 0 bases at V and 3 bases at J; junction bases unmatched: 3. Germline loops: CDR1 WSHSY, CDR2 SAAADI. CDR3 protein: CASSESTSGYYNEQFF. As DNA, the CDR3 is TGCGCCAGCAGTGAGTCGACTAGCGGTTACTACAATGAGCAGTTCTTC.

The CDR3 nucleotides read TGCGCCAGCAGCCAAGTGACAGGGGTTAACACCGGGGAGCTGTTTTTT. It codes for CASSQVTGVNTGELFF. The gene calls are TRBV4-1 and TRBJ2-2; 8 positions agree with TRBD1. The V gene's germline CDR1 is MGHRA and CDR2 YSYEKL. The junction had 3 bases not matched to a gene; V was cut back by 1 base and J by 2 bases. The CDR3 sequence is 16 residues long.

This chain links TRBV19 with TRBJ2-1; 10 nucleotides align to TRBD1. The CDR3 runs 15 residues. Germline lookup yields CDR1 LNHDA and CDR2 SQIVND (reference sequence). The V gene end was trimmed by 4 bases and the J gene end by 6 bases; junction bases not matched to a gene: 6. CDR3 in DNA: TGTGCCAGTAGTAGCCGACAGGGGGCAGTCAATGAGCAGTTCTTC. It is translated as CASSSRQGAVNEQFF.

This clone was counted between two and nine times. The gene calls are TRBV19 and TRBJ1-2; the D gene is possibly TRBD1 (5 bases). Germline CDR1 and CDR2: LNHDA and SQIVND (reference sequence). The V end lost 8 bases, the J end lost 2 bases, and 15 bases lay between the germline ends. The CDR3 contains 14 residues. Here the CDR3 reads CASSMDTYNYGYTF. The DNA of the CDR3 is TGTGCCAGTTCGATGGACACTTACAACTATGGCTACACCTTC.

This sequence joins TRBV27 and TRBJ2-2; 12 bases align to TRBD1. Germline V gives CDR1 MNHEY, CDR2 SMNVEV (reference sequence). V gave up 8 bases and J gave up 7 bases; unmatched junction bases: 8. The CDR3 sequence is 15 residues long. The CDR3 nucleotides read TGTGCCAGCGCCGGGACAGGGGGCATGAACGGGGAGCTGTTTTTT. This translates into CASAGTGGMNGELFF.

The chain is built from TRBV11-3 and TRBJ2-1; 8 bases are shared with TRBD1. V was clipped by 1 base and J by 7 bases; unmatched bases: 6. CDR1 and CDR2 (germline): SGHNT, YENEEA. The CDR3 totals 15 residues. CDR3 sequence (DNA): TGTGCCAGCAGCTTAGGGACAGGGTCCCTAAATGAGCAGTTCTTC. This gives the protein CASSLGTGSLNEQFF.

V usage is TRBV28 and J usage is TRBJ1-5; 8 nucleotides align to TRBD1. Trimming cost V 6 bases and J 12 bases; bases outside gene matches: 13. The germline CDR1 and CDR2 sequences are MDHEN and SYDVKM. This CDR3 has 14 residues. The DNA for the CDR3 is TGTGCCAGCAGCCGACGGGACAGGCCGACACACCAGCATTTT. It is translated as CASSRRDRPTHQHF.

In its sample, this clone was seen once. The chain has TRBV6-6 and TRBJ2-3; 7 bases fit TRBD2. Trimming took 7 bases from V and 5 from J; bases not matched to a gene: 12. CDR3 length: 15 residues. The germline gives CDR1 MNHNY, CDR2 SVGAGI (reference sequence). CDR3 bases: TGTGCCAGCACCCGGAGTGGGGGGGAAAAAGATACGCAGTATTTT. Encoded protein: CASTRSGGEKDTQYF.

The chain joins TRBV7-9 to TRBJ2-7, with no clear D. Trimming took off 8 bases at V and 3 bases at J, with 17 bases between the two ends. CDR1 is SEHNR and CDR2 is FQNEAQ in the germline V gene (reference sequence). The CDR3 totals 14 residues. In nucleotides, the CDR3 is TGTGCCAGCGGCCCCGGGTCCACCTTCTACGAGCAGTACTTC. Residues: CASGPGSTFYEQYF. The full variable domain, completed using reference TRBV7-9 and TRBJ2-7, is DTGVSQNPRHKITKRGQNVTFRCDPISEHNRLYWYRQTLGQGPEFLTYFQNEAQLEKSRLLSDRFSAERPKGSFSTLEIQRTEQGDSAMYLCASGPGSTFYEQYFGPGTRLTVT.

The genes are TRBV6-2 or TRBV6-3 and TRBJ2-2, with TRBD2 as a possible D gene (7 bases). Germline assignment: CDR1 MNHEY and CDR2 SVGEGT. V was trimmed by 5 bases and J by 5 bases, leaving 27 bases between them. CDR3 length: 19 residues. CDR3 nucleotide sequence: TGTGCCAGCAGTAAAAAGATGGGGGGGGCCCGTTGGCGAACCGGGGAGCTGTTTTTT. It encodes CASSKKMGGARWRTGELFF.

V is TRBV4-3 and J is TRBJ2-1; 10 nucleotides align to TRBD1. The length of the CDR3 is 15 residues. Germline CDR1 and CDR2: LGHNA and YSLEER. Trimming removed 4 bases from V and 8 bases from J; junction bases left unmatched: 8. The CDR3 sequence: CASSRRGQGTDEQFF. The CDR3 nucleotides read TGCGCCAGCAGCCGACGGGGACAGGGGACCGATGAGCAGTTCTTC.

The rearrangement uses TRBV3-1 (or the pseudogene TRBV3-2) and TRBJ1-5; the match to TRBD1 covers 10 bases. The trim removed 8 bases at V and 0 bases at J, leaving 10 bases unmatched. The CDR3 extends over 17 amino acids. The germline V gene encodes CDR1 LGHDT and CDR2 YNNKEL (reference sequence). The CDR3 protein is CASSEGQGIYSNQPQHF. CDR3 bases: TGTGCCAGCTCAGAGGGACAGGGGATTTATAGCAATCAGCCCCAGCATTTT.

The chain has TRBV14 and TRBJ1-1; D is ambiguous. V was trimmed by 3 bases and J by 7 bases, leaving 15 bases between them. This CDR3 is built from 14 residues. Germline CDR1 reads SGHDN; CDR2 reads FVKESK. The CDR3 DNA is TGTGCCAGCAGCCAGTACCGGGATGGCAGTGAAGCTTTCTTT. It codes for CASSQYRDGSEAFF.

The rearrangement uses TRBV4-1 and TRBJ2-7; 7 bases map to TRBD2. The V gene end was trimmed by 0 bases and the J gene end by 3 bases; junction bases not matched to a gene: 5. Germline loops: CDR1 MGHRA, CDR2 YSYEKL. The CDR3 is made up of 15 amino acids. The CDR3 DNA reads TGCGCCAGCAGCCAAGATTATTCTAGCGGCTACGAGCAGTACTTC. Its protein is CASSQDYSSGYEQYF.

V and J are TRBV9 and TRBJ2-3; tentatively, D is TRBD1 (5 bases). The V gene's germline CDR1 is SGDLS and CDR2 YYNGEE. Trimming took 0 bases from V and 0 from J, leaving 11 bases between them. This CDR3 contains 16 residues. CDR3 loop: CASSVEGQFSTDTQYF. CDR3 bases: TGTGCCAGCAGCGTAGAGGGGCAGTTTAGCACAGATACGCAGTATTTT.

The gene calls are TRBV13 and TRBJ2-7; 8 nucleotides line up with TRBD1. The CDR3 covers 14 residues. Looked up from germline, CDR1 is PRHDT and CDR2 is FYEKMQ (reference sequence). V trimming: 3 bases; J trimming: 2 bases; junction bases outside the gene matches: 3. CDR3 DNA sequence: TGTGCCAGCAGCTTTGGGACAGGACCCTACGAGCAGTACTTC. This encodes CASSFGTGPYEQYF.

This clone was recorded a few times. This chain uses TRBV5-1 with TRBJ2-3, with 7 bases identical to TRBD1. Germline lookup yields CDR1 SGHRS and CDR2 YFSETQ. There are 14 residues in the CDR3. V dropped 4 bases and J dropped 6; count of bases not matched to a gene: 8. The CDR3 reads CASSGGQVLDTQYF. CDR3 in DNA: TGCGCCAGCAGCGGTGGACAGGTTTTGGATACGCAGTATTTT.

The chain couples TRBV10-1 to TRBJ2-1, with 7 bases lining up with TRBD2. The CDR3 has 18 residues. Germline V CDR1 and CDR2: WNHNN, SYGVQD (reference sequence). Trimming removed 2 bases from V and 5 bases from J; junction bases left unmatched: 15. CDR3 bases: TGCGCCAGCAGTGAGACCCGGAGACTAGCTAACAAGAACAATGAGCAGTTCTTC. It codes for CASSETRRLANKNNEQFF.

The chain joins TRBV19 to TRBJ1-5, with 8 bases matching TRBD1. This CDR3 contains 15 residues. From germline, CDR1 is LNHDA and CDR2 SQIVND (reference sequence). The V gene end was trimmed by 4 bases and the J gene end by 5 bases; junction bases not matched to a gene: 7. CDR3 coding DNA: TGTGCCAGTAGTAGTGGACAGGGCCCACATCAGCCCCAGCATTTT. This codes for CASSSGQGPHQPQHF.

The chain combines TRBV7-8 with TRBJ2-3, with 10 positions matching TRBD2. This CDR3 is 18 amino acids long. V lost 8 bases to trimming and J lost 0 bases; unmatched junction nucleotides: 14. Germline V gene lookup returns CDR1 SGHVS and CDR2 FQNEAQ. This CDR3 reads CASGGLRRTSGSTDTQYF. The DNA of the CDR3 is TGTGCCAGCGGGGGTCTTCGTAGGACTAGCGGTAGCACAGATACGCAGTATTTT.

This clone occurred once. The rearrangement links TRBV5-1 to TRBJ1-1, with 9 positions matching TRBD1. The length of the CDR3 is 14 residues. Germline V gene lookup returns CDR1 SGHRS and CDR2 YFSETQ. J gave up 7 bases and V 2 bases, and 6 bases lay outside the gene matches. Here the CDR3 reads CASSFQQGAVEAFF. The CDR3 DNA reads TGCGCCAGCAGCTTCCAACAGGGGGCTGTTGAAGCTTTCTTT. Together with reference TRBV5-1 and TRBJ1-1, the CDR3 gives the full variable domain: KAGVTQTPRYLIKTRGQQVTLSCSPISGHRSVSWYQQTPGQGLQFLFEYFSETQRNKGNFPGRFSGRQFSNSRSEMNVSTLELGDSALYLCASSFQQGAVEAFFGQGTRLTVV.

The chain employs TRBV6-5 and TRBJ2-2, with TRBD1 identical over 8 bases. This CDR3 is built from 15 residues. Germline CDR1 is MNHEY and CDR2 is SVGAGI. V was clipped by 6 bases and J by 5 bases; unmatched bases: 8. CDR3 residues: CASSRTGRRTGELFF. Here the CDR3 DNA reads TGTGCCAGCAGCAGGACAGGGAGGAGGACCGGGGAGCTGTTTTTT.

This rearrangement joins TRBV18 to TRBJ1-3, with D maybe TRBD1 (5 bases). Looked up from germline, CDR1 is KGHSH and CDR2 is LQKENI. The V gene lost 3 bases and the J gene lost 0 bases, with 15 bases spanning the gap. CDR3 size: 17 residues. The CDR3 reads CASSPNPTGLSGNTIYF. CDR3 DNA sequence: TGTGCCAGCTCACCGAACCCAACAGGTCTCTCTGGAAACACCATATATTTT.

V usage is TRBV27 and J usage is TRBJ1-5, with TRBD1 matching 11 bases. J gave up 2 bases and V 5 bases, and 8 bases lay outside the gene matches. The CDR3 has 17 residues. Per germline, CDR1 MNHEY and CDR2 SMNVEV (reference sequence). The CDR3 DNA follows: TGTGCCAGCAGTCCCGGGACAGGGGGAATGGGCAATCAGCCCCAGCATTTT. As protein: CASSPGTGGMGNQPQHF.

The V gene is TRBV29-1, the J gene TRBJ2-3; TRBD1 matches 7 bases. The length of the CDR3 is 13 residues. The germline gives CDR1 SQVTM, CDR2 ANQGSEA. Written as DNA, the CDR3 is TGCAGAAAAGGAAAGGGGGCCGGAGATACGCAGTATTTT. As protein: CRKGKGAGDTQYF.

The count of this clone is one. For the CDR3, the DNA is TGTGCCAGCAGCCGAGCCCAGGGGTACGAGCAGTACTTC. As protein: CASSRAQGYEQYF. This chain connects TRBV7-9 to TRBJ2-7, with a weak D call TRBD1 (6 bases). This CDR3 has 13 residues. Per germline, CDR1 SEHNR and CDR2 FQNEAQ (reference sequence). Trimming removed 5 bases at V and 4 bases at J, with 12 bases between.

The rearrangement joins TRBV3-1 (or the pseudogene TRBV3-2) to TRBJ1-5; possibly TRBD1 for D (6 bases). The CDR3 covers 14 residues. Germline loops: CDR1 LGHDT, CDR2 YNNKEL (reference sequence). V gave up 2 bases and J gave up 6 bases, with 11 bases separating them. Here the CDR3 reads CASSQLTGFQPQHF. In nucleotides, the CDR3 is TGTGCCAGCAGCCAACTAACAGGGTTTCAGCCCCAGCATTTT.